These T cell receptor beta chains were read from a single sample in a study of Tregs in tolerant kidney transplant recipients. Only in-frame clones appear in the TCRdb table, and some are missing; sequencing was by immunoSEQ multiplex PCR. Of 80,000 to 90,000 clones listed, 85% to 95% are singletons. The sample consisted of CD8+ T cells from blood. The receptors were sampled from a human donor in good health. The CDR3 runs from the conserved cysteine through the conserved F or W. Each record gives: J gene, CDR3 length, V gene, CDR3 protein.

>TRBJ2-7|15|TRBV7-9
CASSLEEGSAYEQYF
>TRBJ1-4|15|TRBV15
CATSRGQGASEKLFF
>TRBJ2-1|15|TRBV27
CASSRGTAPTNEQFF
>TRBJ2-7|10|TRBV29-1
CSAYAGEQYF
>TRBJ2-7|15|TRBV5-4
CASSLVGGPHYEQYF
>TRBJ2-2|15|TRBV5-4
CASSGGTGGTGELFF
>TRBJ2-7|14|TRBV5-1
CASSLEGASYEQYF
>TRBJ2-5|15|TRBV7-7
CASSPSRGVGETQYF
>TRBJ2-5|15|TRBV2
CASSEAPRPGETQYF
>TRBJ2-3|17|TRBV5-4
CASSFGDLRGRADTQYF
>TRBJ2-3|15|TRBV6-6
CASSSVRGSQDTQYF
>TRBJ2-5|15|TRBV10-1
CASSSGLAGQETQYF
>TRBJ1-1|15|TRBV6-5
CASSYSEGMWTEAFF
>TRBJ2-7|16|TRBV4-1
CASSQVGGRGIDEQYF
>TRBJ1-2|12|TRBV29-1
CSVEDPRGGYTF
>TRBJ2-1|13|TRBV29-1
CSVLTLGMDEQFF
>TRBJ1-1|13|TRBV5-6
CASSFWGSIEAFF
>TRBJ1-1|12|TRBV6-1
CASGQENTEAFF
>TRBJ2-7|15|TRBV7-9
CASSPVAGGRNEQYF
>TRBJ2-5|17|TRBV13
CASSRLAGGHHQETQYF
>TRBJ2-5|15|TRBV5-4
CASSLVGRLQETQYF
>TRBJ2-2|15|TRBV4-1
CASSQEVRPTGELFF
>TRBJ2-3|16|TRBV27
CASSVDSGGVTDTQYF
>TRBJ2-7|16|TRBV14
CASSQVWVPGGSEQYF
>TRBJ1-1|12|TRBV5-6
CASSDMGWGAFF
>TRBJ2-3|14|TRBV2
CASTGLAGTDTQYF
>TRBJ1-1|14|TRBV11-2
CASSIQRGLSEAFF
>TRBJ2-7|11|TRBV10-2
CASGGFPEQYF
>TRBJ2-5|15|TRBV2
CASSDPGQGGETQYF
>TRBJ1-1|16|TRBV9
CASSPNARFMNTEAFF
>TRBJ2-7|14|TRBV5-1
CASSSGQGAHEQYF
>TRBJ2-2|17|TRBV6-1
CASSDWGPLMRFGELFF
>TRBJ2-7|15|TRBV13
CASSQETGHPYEQYF
>TRBJ1-4|15|TRBV6-4
CASSNSAGVNEKLFF
>TRBJ1-1|11|TRBV20-1
CSADSGAEAFF
>TRBJ1-1|12|TRBV10-2
CASSLLGTEAFF
>TRBJ2-3|18|TRBV4-1
CASSLRPSFSGGTDTQYF
>TRBJ2-5|14|TRBV27
CASSPRTGDETQYF
>TRBJ2-7|14|TRBV5-1
CASRSPDSAYEQYF
>TRBJ2-7|13|TRBV9
CASSPRGSYEQYF
>TRBJ2-5|14|TRBV2
CASSALVLKETQYF
>TRBJ2-1|16|TRBV1
CTSSQVDSRVGDEQFF
>TRBJ2-7|17|TRBV7-6
CASSLDPQGGNPFEQYF
>TRBJ1-2|17|TRBV2
CASSTLSLGGKFDGYTF
>TRBJ1-2|14|TRBV6-5
CASSGQGSNYGYTF
>TRBJ1-1|14|TRBV29-1
CSVDRPGVGTEAFF
>TRBJ2-7|16|TRBV10-2
CASLISGTDYRYEQYF
>TRBJ1-1|14|TRBV5-8
CASSFPGVNTEAFF